Below, 4 T cell receptor beta chains from the same sample are listed, as sequenced in a study of blood T cell repertoires in COVID-19 (TCRdb year 2020). The library was prepared using the immunoSEQ multiplex PCR assay. What TCRdb holds here is the immuneACCESS table cut down to in-frame rearrangements. Part of the clones is not present; checked against another copy, under half of the missing clones reflect an unresolved V gene, and the others are unexplained. The table for this sample lists around 270,000 clones; 88% of them were counted only once. Approximately 3.4% of the sample belongs to the ten largest clones. Sequencing was performed on PBMCs or T cells enriched from blood (not recorded which). All receptors come from a woman in her thirties or forties who had been exposed to COVID-19.

The V and J genes are TRBV28 and TRBJ1-1; D remains ambiguous. Between the trimmed V and J ends, which lost 4 bases and 2 bases, there was a span of 11 bases. This CDR3 has 14 residues. Germline CDR1 reads MDHEN; CDR2 reads SYDVKM. In DNA, the CDR3 is TGTGCCAGCAGTTCAGGAACACGCAACACTGAAGCTTTCTTT. It specifies CASSSGTRNTEAFF.

The V gene is TRBV29-1, the J gene TRBJ1-2; TRBD1 is a possible D gene (6 bases). Looked up from germline, CDR1 is SQVTM and CDR2 is ANQGSEA. Trimming shortened V by 7 bases and J by 0 bases, and 9 bases separated the two germline ends. This CDR3 spans 12 amino acids. The CDR3 DNA follows: TGCAGCGGACAGGATTCTAACTATGGCTACACCTTC. It codes for CSGQDSNYGYTF.

Remarks on this clone: A junction end diverges from the germline sequence, so it may reflect a read error. The chain has TRBV19 and TRBJ2-6; D remains ambiguous. The CDR3 covers 15 residues. Germline V lookup: CDR1 LNHDA, CDR2 SQIVND (reference sequence). The CDR3 nucleotides read TGTGCCAGTAGTCTAGACGGCTCTGGGGCCAACGTCCTGACTTTC. Translation gives CASSLDGSGANVLTF.

The table lists this clone with a count of one. The chain recombines TRBV7-5 with TRBJ2-7; the table's D call, TRBD2, has no DNA check behind it. TRBV7-5 is classified as a pseudogene. The CDR3 has 14 amino acids. DNA for the CDR3: TGTGCCAGAAGCCGCGACTATTTCAACTACGAGCAGTACGTC. Protein product: CARSRDYFNYEQYV.